The clone carrying this T cell receptor (beta chain) was picked up one time. The antigen is undetermined. Germline-derived CDR1 and CDR2 are MNHEY and SMNVEV (reference sequence). The CDR3 extends over 15 amino acids. V was pared by 5 bases and J by 0 bases, with 13 bases between. Researchers ran the PCR with 60 Vbeta and 13 Jbeta primers. Libraries were prepared by immunoSEQ multiplex PCR; TCRdb keeps only in-frame clonotypes and omits some of them. The table shows under 200,000 clones, with 79% occurring only once. This sample was taken from a study of cytomegalovirus exposure and HLA in healthy donors. Study-wide results and caveats: Investigators reported more than 150 TCR beta chains as tied to cytomegalovirus. Productive rates of about 90% or about 30% were seen for most TCR beta V segments in an earlier analysis. Per a later analysis, HLA-associated TCR beta chains showed more clonal expansion than other, equally common TCR beta chains.

The sample comprised PBMCs. V gene TRBV27 combines with J gene TRBJ1-1; D perhaps matches TRBD1 (5 bases). This TCR was sampled from a male donor in good health and CMV-seropositive. CDR3 amino acids: CASSRRGTMNTEAFF. In DNA, the CDR3 is TGTGCCAGCAGTAGGCGGGGGACGATGAACACTGAAGCTTTCTTT.